This TCR beta chain was sequenced in a study of blood T cell repertoires in COVID-19. Study information: Sites across the United States, Italy and Spain contributed samples from acute and convalescent COVID-19. Sample material is recorded as cDNA or gDNA derived from T cells, B-cell-depleted T cells, or PBMCs.

A note on this clone: Other DNA sequences of this sample code for an identical CDR3.

Seattle enrolled patients during active infection and tracked them longitudinally. In the original workflow: Estimation of nucleated cell counts relied on the amplification of reference gene primers. Sequenced by immunoSEQ multiplex PCR; TCRdb stores in-frame clones only, minus some. The DNA was the basis for D and trimming; V, J and clone size are from that table. The data show 150,000 to 200,000 clones, with more than 75% seen just once and approximately 10% held by the top ten. The CDR3 loop spans 15 amino acids. The germline CDR1 and CDR2 sequences are SGHRS and YFSETQ. V shed 0 bases, J shed 2 bases, and the junction held 4 bases outside the gene matches.

The TCR was taken from a woman in her seventies with COVID-19, enrolled during active disease. This chain links TRBV5-1 with TRBJ1-1; the match to TRBD1 covers 7 bases. The sequencing sample was made of peripheral blood. This CDR3 is CASSLGQGLNTEAFF. The CDR3 DNA is TGCGCCAGCAGCTTGGGACAGGGCCTCAACACTGAAGCTTTCTTT.